This TCR beta chain originates from a study of cytomegalovirus exposure and HLA in healthy donors. Findings of the study overall: Rarity marked most TCR sequences, yet some public TCRs occurred in many donors. In vitro checks showed that a few CMV-associated chains really do target CMV antigens. In a later analysis, first-cohort TCR clusters were found to tend to co-occur in the 120 validation repertoires. Researchers counted roughly 150 TCR beta chains as cytomegalovirus-associated.

A word on this clone: What it recognizes is unknown. The junction departs from the called germline gene at one end, perhaps through a read error.

CDR3 length: 15 residues. Germline V CDR1 and CDR2: SGHTA, FQGNSA. The table came from immunoSEQ multiplex PCR; TCRdb's copy has only in-frame clones and leaves some out. This table has some 88,000 clones, approximately 96% appearing once. The chain carries TRBV7-2 and TRBJ2-1; 7 nucleotides agree with TRBD2. Sequenced input: PBMCs. This sequence was found in a man between 18 and 35 years old in good health and CMV-seronegative. The CDR3 loop reads CASSLAVSSYNEQFF. For the CDR3, the DNA is TGTGCCAGCAGCCTAGCGGTTAGCTCCTACAATGAGCAGTTCTTC.